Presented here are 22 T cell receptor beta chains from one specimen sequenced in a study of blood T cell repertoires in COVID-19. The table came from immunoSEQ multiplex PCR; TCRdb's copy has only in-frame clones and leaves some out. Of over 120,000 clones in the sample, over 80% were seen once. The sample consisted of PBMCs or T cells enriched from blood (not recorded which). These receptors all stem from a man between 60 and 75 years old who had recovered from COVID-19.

The CDR3 sequence: CASSDLTGVNEAFF. The DNA for the CDR3 is TGTGCCAGCAGTGATCTTACAGGGGTAAATGAAGCTTTCTTT. V and J are TRBV6-1 and TRBJ1-1; 7 bases fit TRBD1. The CDR3 extends over 14 amino acids. Per the germline V gene, CDR1 is MNHNS and CDR2 is SASEGT. V shed 3 bases and J 7 bases; nucleotides not matched to a gene: 8.

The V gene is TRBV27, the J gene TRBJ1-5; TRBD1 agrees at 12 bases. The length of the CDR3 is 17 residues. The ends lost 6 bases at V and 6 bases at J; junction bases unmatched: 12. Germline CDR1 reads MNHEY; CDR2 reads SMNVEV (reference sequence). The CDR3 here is CASSPPPGQGARQPQHF. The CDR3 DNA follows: TGTGCCAGCAGCCCCCCTCCGGGACAGGGGGCCCGTCAGCCCCAGCATTTT.

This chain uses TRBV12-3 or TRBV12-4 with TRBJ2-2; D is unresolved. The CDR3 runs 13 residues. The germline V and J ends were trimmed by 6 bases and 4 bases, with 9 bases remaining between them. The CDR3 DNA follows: TGTGCCAGCAGCCTACGTAGCACCGGGGAGCTGTTTTTT. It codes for CASSLRSTGELFF.

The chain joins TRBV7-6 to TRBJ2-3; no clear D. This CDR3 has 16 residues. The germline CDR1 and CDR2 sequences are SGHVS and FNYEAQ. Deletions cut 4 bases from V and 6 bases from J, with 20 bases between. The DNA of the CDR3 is TGTGCCAGCAGCTCAGATACCGATCCACGAGCGGATACGCAGTATTTT. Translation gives CASSSDTDPRADTQYF.

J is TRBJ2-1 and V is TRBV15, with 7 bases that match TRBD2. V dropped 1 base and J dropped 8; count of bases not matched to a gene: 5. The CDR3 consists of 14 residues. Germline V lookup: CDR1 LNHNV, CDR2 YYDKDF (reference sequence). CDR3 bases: TGTGCCACCAGCAGAGTAGTAGGGAGGGATGAGCAGTTCTTC. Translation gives CATSRVVGRDEQFF.

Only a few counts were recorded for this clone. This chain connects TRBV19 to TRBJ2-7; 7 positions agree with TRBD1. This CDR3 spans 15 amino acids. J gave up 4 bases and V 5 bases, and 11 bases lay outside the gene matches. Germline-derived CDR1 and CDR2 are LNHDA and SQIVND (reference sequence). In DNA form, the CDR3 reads TGTGCCAGTAGTGCAACAGGGGCGGGTCGGTACGAGCAGTACTTC. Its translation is CASSATGAGRYEQYF.

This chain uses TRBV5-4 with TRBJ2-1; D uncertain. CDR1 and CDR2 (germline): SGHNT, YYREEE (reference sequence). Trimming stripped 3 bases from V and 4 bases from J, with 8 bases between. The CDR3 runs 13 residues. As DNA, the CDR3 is TGTGCCAGCAGCTCGCCCCAGTACAATGAGCAGTTCTTC. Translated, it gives CASSSPQYNEQFF.

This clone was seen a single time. The CDR3 here is CASSLFGDGGYTF. Written as DNA, the CDR3 is TGCGCCAGCAGCTTGTTCGGGGATGGTGGCTACACCTTC. V gene TRBV5-1 combines with J gene TRBJ1-2; no clear D gene. The germline V and J ends were trimmed by 1 base and 7 bases, with 11 bases remaining between them. The CDR3 is 13 residues long. Germline CDR1 reads SGHRS; CDR2 reads YFSETQ.

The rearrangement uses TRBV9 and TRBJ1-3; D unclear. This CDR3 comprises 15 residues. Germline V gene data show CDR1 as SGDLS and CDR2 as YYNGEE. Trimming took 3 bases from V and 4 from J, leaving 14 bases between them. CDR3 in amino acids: CASSEQSGPGNTIYF. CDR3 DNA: TGTGCCAGCAGCGAACAGAGTGGGCCCGGAAACACCATATATTTT.

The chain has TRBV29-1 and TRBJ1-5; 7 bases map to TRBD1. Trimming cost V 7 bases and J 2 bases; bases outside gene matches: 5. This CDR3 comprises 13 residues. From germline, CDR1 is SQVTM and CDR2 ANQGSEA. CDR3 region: CSAMTGRNQPQHF. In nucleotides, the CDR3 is TGCAGCGCAATGACAGGGCGCAATCAGCCCCAGCATTTT.

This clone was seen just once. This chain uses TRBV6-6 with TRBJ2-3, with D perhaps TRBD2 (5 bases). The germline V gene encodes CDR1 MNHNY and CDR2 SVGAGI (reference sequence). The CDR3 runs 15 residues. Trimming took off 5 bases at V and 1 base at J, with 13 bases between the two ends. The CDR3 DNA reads TGTGCCAGCAGTAGATCCGGGATGGGCACAGATACGCAGTATTTT. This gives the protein CASSRSGMGTDTQYF.

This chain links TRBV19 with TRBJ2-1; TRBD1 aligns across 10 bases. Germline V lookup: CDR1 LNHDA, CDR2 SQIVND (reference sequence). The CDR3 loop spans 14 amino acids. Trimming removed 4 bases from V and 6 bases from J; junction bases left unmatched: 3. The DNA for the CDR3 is TGTGCCAGTAGTACCCGGACAGGGGGCAATGAGCAGTTCTTC. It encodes CASSTRTGGNEQFF.

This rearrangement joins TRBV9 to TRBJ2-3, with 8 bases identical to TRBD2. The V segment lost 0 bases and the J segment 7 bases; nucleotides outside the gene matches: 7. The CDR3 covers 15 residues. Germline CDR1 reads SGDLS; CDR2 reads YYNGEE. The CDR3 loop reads CASSVAPAGVHTQYF. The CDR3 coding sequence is TGTGCCAGCAGCGTAGCCCCAGCGGGAGTACATACGCAGTATTTT.

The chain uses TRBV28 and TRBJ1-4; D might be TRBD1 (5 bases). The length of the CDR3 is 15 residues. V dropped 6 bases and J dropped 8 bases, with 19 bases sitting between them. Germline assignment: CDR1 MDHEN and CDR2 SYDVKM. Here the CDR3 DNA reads TGTGCCAGCAGCGACCCCCAGGGCTTGGGCGAAAAACTGTTTTTT. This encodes CASSDPQGLGEKLFF.

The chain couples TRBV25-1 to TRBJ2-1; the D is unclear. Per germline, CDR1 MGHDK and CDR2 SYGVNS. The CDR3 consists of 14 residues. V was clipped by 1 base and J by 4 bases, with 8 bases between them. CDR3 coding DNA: TGTGCCAGCAGTGAATGGAGCGAGTACAATGAGCAGTTCTTC. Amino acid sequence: CASSEWSEYNEQFF.

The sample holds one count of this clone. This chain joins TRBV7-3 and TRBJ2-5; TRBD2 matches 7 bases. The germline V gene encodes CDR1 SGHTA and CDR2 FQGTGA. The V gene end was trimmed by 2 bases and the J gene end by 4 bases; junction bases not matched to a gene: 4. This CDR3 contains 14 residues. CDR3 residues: CASSLLGGTETQYF. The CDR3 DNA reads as TGTGCCAGCAGCTTACTGGGGGGGACAGAGACCCAGTACTTC. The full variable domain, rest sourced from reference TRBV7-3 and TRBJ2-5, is GAGVSQTPSNKVTEKGKYVELRCDPISGHTALYWYRQSLGQGPEFLIYFQGTGAADDSGLPNDRFFAVRPEGSVSTLKIQRTERGDSAVYLCASSLLGGTETQYFGPGTRLLVL.

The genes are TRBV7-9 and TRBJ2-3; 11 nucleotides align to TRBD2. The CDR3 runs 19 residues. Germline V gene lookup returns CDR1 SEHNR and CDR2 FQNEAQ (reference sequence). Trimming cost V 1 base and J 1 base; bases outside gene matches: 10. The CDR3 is CASSLVLAGGYGGTDTQYF. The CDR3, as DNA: TGTGCCAGCAGCTTAGTGTTAGCGGGAGGGTATGGAGGCACAGATACGCAGTATTTT.

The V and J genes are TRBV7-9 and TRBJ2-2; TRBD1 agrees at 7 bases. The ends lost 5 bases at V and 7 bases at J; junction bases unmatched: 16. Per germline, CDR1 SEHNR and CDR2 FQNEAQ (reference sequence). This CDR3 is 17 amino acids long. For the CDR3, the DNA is TGTGCCAGCAGCCAACCATCCGGGACAGTCCGGAACGGGGAGCTGTTTTTT. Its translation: CASSQPSGTVRNGELFF. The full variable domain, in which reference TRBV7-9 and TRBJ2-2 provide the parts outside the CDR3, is DTGVSQNPRHKITKRGQNVTFRCDPISEHNRLYWYRQTLGQGPEFLTYFQNEAQLEKSRLLSDRFSAERPKGSFSTLEIQRTEQGDSAMYLCASSQPSGTVRNGELFFGEGSRLTVL.

CDR3 coding DNA: TGTGCCAGCCGTCCGGGACTAGCGGGACCCTACAATGAGCAGTTCTTC. This sequence encodes CASRPGLAGPYNEQFF. J is TRBJ2-1 and V is TRBV18; 13 bases agree with TRBD2. The CDR3 sequence is 16 residues long. The germline gives CDR1 KGHSH, CDR2 LQKENI. V lost 8 bases and J lost 2; bases outside the gene matches: 6.

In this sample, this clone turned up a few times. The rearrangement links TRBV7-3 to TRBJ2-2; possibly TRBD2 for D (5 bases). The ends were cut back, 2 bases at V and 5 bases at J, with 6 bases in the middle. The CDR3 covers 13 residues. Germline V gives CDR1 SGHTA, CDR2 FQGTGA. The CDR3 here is CASSLRDTGELFF. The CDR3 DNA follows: TGTGCCAGCAGCTTACGGGATACCGGGGAGCTGTTTTTT.

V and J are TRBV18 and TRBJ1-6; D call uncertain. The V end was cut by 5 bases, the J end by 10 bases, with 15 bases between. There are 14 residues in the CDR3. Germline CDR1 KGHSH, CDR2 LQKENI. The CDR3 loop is CASSADGLGSPLHF. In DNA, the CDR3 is TGTGCCAGCTCAGCGGACGGACTAGGCTCACCCCTCCACTTT.

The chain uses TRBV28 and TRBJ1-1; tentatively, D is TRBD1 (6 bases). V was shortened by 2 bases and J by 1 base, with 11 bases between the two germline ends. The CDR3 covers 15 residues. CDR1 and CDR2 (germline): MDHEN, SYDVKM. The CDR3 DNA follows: TGTGCCAGCAGTTTAAGCCCCAGGGGGAACACTGAAGCTTTCTTT. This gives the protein CASSLSPRGNTEAFF.